This T cell receptor beta chain was documented in a study of T cells in Graves' hyperthyroidism and ophthalmopathy (dated by TCRdb to between 2018 and 2021). With respect to the entire study: Peripheral blood was collected at initial diagnosis, before any treatment. TCR V-J signatures able to tell the groups apart were searched for in a discovery cohort of 100 patients, of whom more than 40 had Graves' ophthalmopathy and roughly 59 had stable Graves' hyperthyroidism. Whether ophthalmopathy could be predicted prospectively was tested in an independent validation cohort made up of 18 to 20 hyperthyroidism patients plus 17 patients who later progressed to ophthalmopathy. The roughly 100 discovery patients were divided at random into training and test sets in a 7:3 ratio. The study also compared thyroid tissue and blood T-cell repertoires from over 5 Graves' hyperthyroidism patients. After blood sampling, hyperthyroidism patients were treated with methimazole at a starting dose of 30 mg daily, and ophthalmopathy patients were treated with high-dose intravenous methylprednisolone. TCR Vbeta CDR3 sequencing of approximately 140 peripheral blood samples (43 ophthalmopathy, 75 to 85 hyperthyroidism and roughly 17 progressor patients) is reported in the paper.

Stable Graves' hyperthyroidism was defined as the absence of progression to ophthalmopathy over 18 months of follow-up. Hyperthyroidism patients were newly diagnosed, with disease duration under 2 months, and aged 18 to 65 years. Patients with uncontrolled infections, other autoimmune diseases, pregnancy or lactation were excluded. Clinical symptoms, serum thyroxine and TRAb, thyroid ultrasound, and orbital computed tomography formed the basis for the diagnoses. Ficoll-Paque density gradient centrifugation was used to isolate PBMCs from around 10 ml of fresh peripheral blood. Total RNA was extracted with Trizol reagent, and quality was checked on an Agilent 2100 Bioanalyzer. The TCR beta CDR3 regions were amplified from the RNA transcripts. The first round of RT-PCR for the TCR CDR3 was performed with the HTBI primer set and the Qiagen OneStep RT-PCR kit. A second multiplex PCR round built the libraries, followed by size selection and purification. Paired-end sequencing of the libraries was performed with 100 bp reads on an Illumina HiSeq2000. Per the authors' processing: SOAPnuke was used to process the raw data, with reads discarded if the reads contained adapters or uncalled bases, had a mean Phred below 15, or lacked an exact constant-primer or identifier match. High-quality paired reads were merged using COPE v1.2.5, and each unique nucleotide sequence was defined as a clonotype. MiTCR v1.1 was used to align the clonotypes against IMGT TRBV, TRBD and TRBJ reference segments. The analysis included only V-J combinations with a frequency above 0.0001, which together covered approximately 99% of the repertoires. A TCS score was defined as the ratio between F50 (clonal expansion) and ExV (chaos), using BLOSUM62-based TCRdist between CDR3 peptides within each V-J. Welch's t-statistics and random forest reduced roughly 540 V-J features to under 15, which were used in a naive Bayes classifier (R e1071). TCRdb reran the public reads through fastp at Q25 and MiXCR, keeping productive beta chains. Each record represents a unique CDR3 protein, reported with the most common genes and DNA among its rows. What appears here as the V and J calls and clone size reflects TCRdb's work, not the paper's. The table for this sample lists a few hundred thousand distinct CDR3 sequences; about 20% of them were counted only once. The ten largest clones add up to about 30% of the sample.

Study-level results and caveats: Sample size was not statistically predetermined, and investigators were not blinded to group allocation. During validation, the model predicted progression to ophthalmopathy a median of about 6.3 months ahead of onset, with around 71% sensitivity and more than 72% specificity. Ophthalmopathy was separated from stable hyperthyroidism by a 13 V-J signature model, with 87.88% sensitivity and 81% to 82% specificity obtained in cross-validation and 80%/75% obtained in testing. Most expanded thyroid clonotypes (frequency above 0.001) were also detected in blood, suggesting blood repertoires may reflect thyroid immune responses.

The sample holds many counts of this clonotype. Its antigen is not yet known. No clone much larger than this one lies a single base away; base qualities are absent. Including cysteine and phenylalanine, the CDR3 has 15 amino acids. Here the CDR3 DNA is all that survives: 45 bases in frame from base 1. The germline V gene provides CDR1 LGHNT and CDR2 FRNRAP. V lost 0 bases and J lost 1 base, and the count of bases not matched to a germline gene is 1. The sequence was collected from a young man with Graves' hyperthyroidism. The chain is encoded by TRBV12-5 joined to TRBJ2-7; TRBD2 aligns with 9 central bases. Specimen: blood. DNA sequence: TGTGCTAGTGGTTTGGTAAGCGGGGGGTCCTACGAGCAGTACTTC. Translated, this gives CASGLVSGGSYEQYF.